This T cell receptor beta chain was obtained from a study of OX40 agonist ivuxolimab in advanced cancers. General notes on the study: Ivuxolimab was an agonistic, fully human IgG2 monoclonal antibody directed against OX40 (CD134), a costimulatory receptor. Intravenous ivuxolimab was administered to patients every 2 weeks at six dose levels: 0.01, 0.1, 0.3, 1.5, 3 and 10 mg/kg. Of the roughly 51 dose-escalation patients, hepatocellular carcinoma was present in roughly 19, melanoma in approximately 15, renal cell carcinoma in 9 and head and neck cancer in 9. In the dose-escalation cohort, 75% to 85% of patients were male, and the mean age was roughly 60 years with a range of roughly 20 to 79. Patients were allowed to have had prior anti-PD-1, anti-PD-L1 or anti-CTLA-4 therapy, and 40% of the dose-escalation patients had been treated with checkpoint inhibitors. Partial responses occurred in three dose-escalation patients: two with cutaneous melanoma and one with hepatocellular carcinoma. The point of sequencing TCRbeta in the periphery was to test whether ivuxolimab changed TCR sequence diversity and drove clonal T-cell expansion. The monotherapy dose-escalation portion (N ≈ 56 patients) of the phase I ivuxolimab trial is reported in the paper. Paper-wide results and their limitations: Which antigens the clonally expanded peripheral T cells were specific for was not determined. Clonal expansion of both CD4+ and CD8+ blood T cells was observed from baseline to week 6 at doses 0.1 to 3.0 mg/kg. On average, CD8+ T cells showed more expanded clones than CD4+ T cells after ivuxolimab. Partial responders in the 0.1-3.0 mg/kg groups had among the lowest normalized peripheral clonal expansion, especially among CD8+ T cells. Low levels of normalized T-cell clonal expansion were also shown by some nonresponding patients.

For sequencing of the TCRbeta CDR3 region, genomic DNA was extracted from the sorted cells. TCRbeta CDR3 regions were sequenced using the immunoSEQ Assay. The clones in this table, taken by TCRdb from immuneACCESS, are in-frame only. Not every clone is retained; where verified, under half of the shortfall comes from an unresolved V gene, and the cause of the rest is unknown. Present in this sample are 70,000 to 95,000 clones, about 95% of which were seen just once. Jointly, the top ten make up about 10% of the sample. As to this clone: Its antigen is currently not known. Qualities for individual bases were not recorded, and no much larger clone is one base off.

The trial excluded patients who had a history of autoimmune disease or were on systemic immunosuppression. Peripheral blood for TCR sequencing was drawn from every dose cohort at baseline, at cycle 4 day 1 and at cycle 7 day 1. The samples were drawn from a first-in-human, open-label, multicenter phase I dose-escalation trial of ivuxolimab. Adults with locally advanced or metastatic head and neck squamous cell, hepatocellular, melanoma or renal cell carcinoma were enrolled in the trial. Before TCR sequencing, CD4+ and CD8+ T cells were separately sorted from peripheral blood. The germline V gene specifies MNHEY as CDR1 and SVGAGI as CDR2. The CDR3 numbers 14 residues from cysteine through phenylalanine. Only CDR3 DNA remains: 42 bases, in frame from the first base. At the junction V is shortened by 2 bases and J by 10 bases; bases outside the gene matches: 6.

The V and J segments used are TRBV6-5 and TRBJ2-1; 9 bases in the middle match TRBD2. The sequencing used CD4+ or CD8+ T cells sorted from blood, collected in a trial of the OX40 agonist ivuxolimab. The sequence was obtained from an adult with an advanced solid tumor such as melanoma, head and neck, liver or kidney cancer. The nucleotide sequence is given as TGTGCCAGCAGTTACCGCGGGGGGGCAGAGGAGCAGTTCTTC. Its protein is CASSYRGGAEEQFF.